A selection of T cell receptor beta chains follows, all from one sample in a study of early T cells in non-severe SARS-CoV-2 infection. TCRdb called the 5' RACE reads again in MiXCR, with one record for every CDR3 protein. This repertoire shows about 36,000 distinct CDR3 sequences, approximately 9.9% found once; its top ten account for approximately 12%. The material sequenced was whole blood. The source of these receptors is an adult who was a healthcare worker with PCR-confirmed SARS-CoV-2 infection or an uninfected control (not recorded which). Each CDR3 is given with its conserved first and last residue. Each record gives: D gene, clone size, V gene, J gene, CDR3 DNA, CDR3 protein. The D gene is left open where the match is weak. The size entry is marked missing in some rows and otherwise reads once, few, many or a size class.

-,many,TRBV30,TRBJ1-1,TGTGCCCGGAGAACAGGGATGAACACTGAAGCTTTCTTT,CARRTGMNTEAFF
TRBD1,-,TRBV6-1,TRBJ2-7,TGTGCCAGCTCCCCCTCGACAGGGGGATACGAGCAGTACTTC,CASSPSTGGYEQYF
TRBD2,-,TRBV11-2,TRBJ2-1,TGTGCCAGCAGCTTAGATATAGCGGGGGGGCTGTACAATGAGCAGTTCTTC,CASSLDIAGGLYNEQFF
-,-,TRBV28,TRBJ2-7,TGTGCCAGCAGTGACAGGATTTACGAGCAGTACTTC,CASSDRIYEQYF
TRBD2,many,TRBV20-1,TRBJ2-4,TGCAGTGCATGGACTAGCGGGGGAGACGGGGCCAAAAACATTCAGTACTTC,CSAWTSGGDGAKNIQYF
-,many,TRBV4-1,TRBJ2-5,TGCGCCAGCAGCCAATGGCGAGGAGAGACCCAGTACTTC,CASSQWRGETQYF
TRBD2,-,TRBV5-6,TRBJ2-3,TGTGCCAGCAGCTTTATATGGATAGCGGGGTACACAGATACGCAGTATTTT,CASSFIWIAGYTDTQYF
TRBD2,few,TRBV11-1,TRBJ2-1,TGTGCCAGCAGCTTAGCGCGCGGGGGTCCCTCCTACAATGAGCAGTTCTTC,CASSLARGGPSYNEQFF
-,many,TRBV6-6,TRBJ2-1,TGTGCCAGCAGTTTAACCGATGAGCAGTTCTTC,CASSLTDEQFF
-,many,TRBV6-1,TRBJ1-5,TGTGCCAGCAGACCTTTGGGAGAGGTATGGCAGCCCCAGCATTTT,CASRPLGEVWQPQHF
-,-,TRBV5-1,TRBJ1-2,TGCGCCAGCAGGACAGGCGAATCCATCTATGGCTACACCTTC,CASRTGESIYGYTF
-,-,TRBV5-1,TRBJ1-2,TGCGCCAGCAGGAGGGCGGACGGAGACTATGGCTACACCTTC,CASRRADGDYGYTF
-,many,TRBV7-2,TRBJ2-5,TGTGCCAGCAGCTTAGTTCGAGAGACCCAGTACTTC,CASSLVRETQYF